This T cell receptor beta chain was documented in a study of CD8 T cells in ankylosing spondylitis. Of note for this clonotype: Antigen unknown.

CDR3 length equals 15 residues. The germline V gene has CDR1 SGHDN and CDR2 FVKESK. V was shortened by 0 bases and J by 5 bases, with 13 bases between the two germline ends. Study outcomes and limitations: Before this, some motif variants had been reported in reactive arthritis synovial fluid and blood. A TCR beta motif of several highly homologous variants appeared characteristic of ankylosing spondylitis blood. Clones linked to disease were reported to show significant enrichment in matched ankylosing spondylitis synovial fluid.

TCRdb independently ran MiXCR on the 5' RACE reads; one entry per CDR3 protein. The repertoire holds 500,000 to 550,000 distinct CDR3 sequences, with roughly an eighth as singletons. The rearrangement joins TRBV14 to TRBJ1-2; maybe TRBD1 (5 bases). The sample comprised blood, either unsorted or a sorted T cell fraction (not recorded which). This receptor was identified in a male donor with ankylosing spondylitis. The CDR3 loop reads CASSQESSTVYGYTF. Written as DNA, the CDR3 is TGTGCCAGCAGCCAAGAATCGTCGACAGTTTATGGCTACACCTTC. Drawing the rest from reference TRBV14 and TRBJ1-2, the complete variable domain is EAGVTQFPSHSVIEKGQTVTLRCDPISGHDNLYWYRRVMGKEIKFLLHFVKESKQDESGMPNNRFLAERTGGTYSTLKVQPAELEDSGVYFCASSQESSTVYGYTFGSGTRLTVV.